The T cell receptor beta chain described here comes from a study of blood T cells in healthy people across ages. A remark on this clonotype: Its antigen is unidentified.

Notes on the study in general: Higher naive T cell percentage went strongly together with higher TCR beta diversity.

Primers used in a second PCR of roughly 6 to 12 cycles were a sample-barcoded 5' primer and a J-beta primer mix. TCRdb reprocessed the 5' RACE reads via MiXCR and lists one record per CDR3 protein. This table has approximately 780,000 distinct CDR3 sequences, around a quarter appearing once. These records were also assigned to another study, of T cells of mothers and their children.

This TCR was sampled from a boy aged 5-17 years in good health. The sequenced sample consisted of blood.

This CDR3 is CSARISSYEQYF. The CDR3 DNA follows: TGCAGTGCTAGAATTAGCTCCTACGAGCAGTACTTC. V gene TRBV20-1 combines with J gene TRBJ2-5; D unclear. Judging by the DNA end, TRBJ2-7 fits better; the J call may be wrong. Germline values: CDR1 DFQATT, CDR2 SNEGSKA (reference sequence). The CDR3 runs to 12 residues.